The 22 T cell receptor beta chains below all came from one sample that was sequenced in a study of blood T cell repertoires in COVID-19. Some clones are missing from TCRdb's copy, which holds only in-frame ones; the method was immunoSEQ multiplex PCR. The sample carries 120,000 or so clones, less than 85% recorded once. Sequenced input: peripheral blood. These receptors all come from a woman over 75 with acute or convalescent COVID-19.

Here the CDR3 reads CASSLVGTTTDTQYF. The CDR3 nucleotides are TGTGCCAGCAGCTTAGTCGGGACTACCACAGATACGCAGTATTTT. This chain links TRBV7-9 with TRBJ2-3; TRBD2 matches at 7 bases. CDR1 and CDR2 (germline): SEHNR, FQNEAQ (reference sequence). The CDR3 consists of 15 residues. V lost 1 base, J lost 2 bases, and 3 bases stayed unmatched.

This chain uses TRBV7-2 with TRBJ1-4; TRBD1 matches 7 bases. The CDR3 is 14 amino acids. Germline CDR1 reads SGHTA; CDR2 reads FQGNSA. Trimming cost V 2 bases and J 8 bases; bases outside gene matches: 5. The CDR3 is CASSLPGQREKLFF. The CDR3 coding sequence is TGTGCCAGCAGCTTACCGGGACAGCGGGAAAAACTGTTTTTT. Full variable domain (missing parts from reference TRBV7-2 and TRBJ1-4): GAGVSQSPSNKVTEKGKDVELRCDPISGHTALYWYRQSLGQGLEFLIYFQGNSAPDKSGLPSDRFSAERTGGSVSTLTIQRTQQEDSAVYLCASSLPGQREKLFFGSGTQLSVL.

The rearrangement uses TRBV9 and TRBJ2-1; TRBD1 matches 7 bases. Trimming removed 0 bases from V and 7 bases from J; junction bases left unmatched: 7. The CDR3 has 15 amino acids. Germline V gene sequence: CDR1 SGDLS, CDR2 YYNGEE. Here the CDR3 reads CASSVGGGAGNEQFF. For the CDR3, the DNA is TGTGCCAGCAGCGTAGGAGGGGGCGCTGGTAATGAGCAGTTCTTC.

CDR3 amino acids: CASSPGFISAATYGYTF. CDR3 bases: TGTGCCAGCTCACCAGGGTTTATTAGTGCAGCGACCTATGGCTACACCTTC. The rearrangement links TRBV18 to TRBJ1-2; no clear D gene. Per germline, CDR1 KGHSH and CDR2 LQKENI. This CDR3 spans 17 amino acids. The V end lost 2 bases, the J end lost 4 bases, and 20 bases lay between the germline ends. Drawing the rest from reference TRBV18 and TRBJ1-2, the complete variable domain is NAGVMQNPRHLVRRRGQEARLRCSPMKGHSHVYWYRQLPEEGLKFMVYLQKENIIDESGMPKERFSAEFPKEGPSILRIQQVVRGDSAAYFCASSPGFISAATYGYTFGSGTRLTVV.

This clone was counted a single time. Mismatch with germline at one junction end may stem from a read error. CDR3 coding DNA: TGTGCCAGCAGTTTGGGCAGGGGGCGCCAAAGTCGGACTAGCGGGGGAAACAACGGGGAGCTGTTTTTT. Translated: CASSLGRGRQSRTSGGNNGELFF. V usage is TRBV28 and J usage is TRBJ2-2; TRBD2 agrees at 13 bases. CDR3 length: 23 residues. Germline V gives CDR1 MDHEN, CDR2 SYDVKM.

This chain connects TRBV7-3 to TRBJ2-3; D may be TRBD2 (6 bases). V gave up 2 bases and J gave up 5 bases, with 17 bases separating them. The germline V gene encodes CDR1 SGHTA and CDR2 FQGTGA. The CDR3 has 16 residues. CDR3 region: CASSLGGGFRGDTQYF. The CDR3 DNA reads as TGTGCCAGCAGCTTAGGTGGGGGGTTCCGAGGAGATACGCAGTATTTT.

The genes are TRBV18 and TRBJ2-7, with 9 nucleotides matching TRBD1. The CDR3 contains 16 residues. The junction had 11 bases not matched to a gene; V was cut back by 3 bases and J by 5 bases. Germline-derived CDR1 and CDR2 are KGHSH and LQKENI. CDR3: CASSPGTGTGIDEQYF. CDR3 coding DNA: TGTGCCAGCTCACCCGGGACCGGGACAGGGATAGACGAGCAGTACTTC.

The CDR3 DNA follows: TGTGCCAGCAGCCTAACGGGACAGGACGTTGGGACCCAGTACTTC. Translation gives CASSLTGQDVGTQYF. The rearrangement links TRBV3-1 (or the pseudogene TRBV3-2) to TRBJ2-5; 8 bases map to TRBD1. Germline CDR1 and CDR2: LGHDT and YNNKEL (reference sequence). V lost 4 bases to trimming and J lost 7 bases; unmatched junction nucleotides: 11. CDR3 size: 15 residues.

The chain links TRBV10-3 to TRBJ2-5, with a tentative D call TRBD2 (7 bases). The V end lost 6 bases, the J end lost 7 bases, and 18 bases lay between the germline ends. This CDR3 spans 14 amino acids. Germline V lookup: CDR1 ENHRY, CDR2 SYGVKD. The CDR3 region has the DNA TGTGCCATCAGGACAGGACTAGGTTCGGGGACCCAGTACTTC. Translated: CAIRTGLGSGTQYF.

The chain uses TRBV5-5 and TRBJ1-2; no definite D call. CDR1 SGHKS and CDR2 YYEKEE come from the germline V gene (reference sequence). V lost 0 bases to trimming and J lost 7 bases, with 10 bases between them. CDR3 length: 13 amino acids. The CDR3 region has the DNA TGTGCCAGCAGCTTGGTAACAGAAGGTGGCTACACCTTC. Translating gives CASSLVTEGGYTF.

The gene calls are TRBV4-2 and TRBJ1-5, with D hard to call. Germline V gene data show CDR1 as LGHNA and CDR2 as YNFKEQ. The V end was cut by 0 bases, the J end by 5 bases, with 14 bases between. There are 16 residues in the CDR3. The CDR3 DNA sequence: TGTGCCAGCAGCCAAGATGGGCGGGAGGTCGATCAGCCCCAGCATTTT. It specifies CASSQDGREVDQPQHF.

In regard to this clone: Other DNA sequences in this specimen translate into the identical CDR3. The chain joins TRBV19 to TRBJ1-2; D gene ambiguous. Germline V CDR1 and CDR2: LNHDA, SQIVND (reference sequence). CDR3 length: 15 amino acids. The V end was cut by 1 base, the J end by 5 bases, with 14 bases between. This CDR3 is CASSIVGRRTYGYTF. The CDR3 region has the DNA TGTGCCAGTAGTATAGTCGGCAGGCGAACGTATGGCTACACCTTC.

This clone has a handful of counts. The chain links TRBV5-4 to TRBJ2-3; D remains unclear. Trimming cost V 4 bases and J 5 bases, with 20 bases left between them. The V gene's germline CDR1 is SGHNT and CDR2 YYREEE (reference sequence). The CDR3 extends over 16 amino acids. The CDR3 DNA is TGTGCCAGCAGCCCTCCCCCAGGCCGTTCTGGAGATACGCAGTATTTT. Translation gives CASSPPPGRSGDTQYF.

The CDR3 sequence is CASSLQGTSNYGYTF. The CDR3 bases are TGTGCCAGCAGCTTGCAGGGTACCTCTAACTATGGCTACACCTTC. The chain uses TRBV5-6 and TRBJ1-2, with a tentative D call TRBD1 (5 bases). The length of the CDR3 is 15 residues. Germline V CDR1 and CDR2: SGHDT, YYEEEE. The germline V and J ends were trimmed by 1 base and 0 bases, with 10 bases remaining between them.

The chain couples TRBV5-6 to TRBJ2-1; a possible D gene is TRBD2 (6 bases). Trimming removed 3 bases at V and 8 bases at J, with 12 bases between. Germline V CDR1 and CDR2: SGHDT, YYEEEE. This CDR3 comprises 13 residues. CDR3 region: CASSSGLHHEQFF. CDR3 coding DNA: TGTGCCAGCAGCTCGGGACTCCACCATGAGCAGTTCTTC.

The rearrangement uses TRBV7-2 and TRBJ2-3, with 8 bases matching TRBD2. This CDR3 comprises 16 residues. V dropped 1 base and J dropped 7; count of bases not matched to a gene: 10. Germline loops: CDR1 SGHTA, CDR2 FQGNSA. CDR3 sequence reads: CASSLGGLVQANTQYF. The CDR3 DNA sequence: TGTGCCAGCAGCTTAGGGGGACTAGTTCAGGCAAATACGCAGTATTTT.

J is TRBJ1-4 and V is TRBV7-9, with 8 nucleotides matching TRBD1. CDR1 and CDR2 from the germline V gene are SEHNR and FQNEAQ (reference sequence). This CDR3 has 15 amino acids. J gave up 3 bases and V 5 bases, and 5 bases lay outside the gene matches. This CDR3 reads CASSRTGNPNEKLFF. The CDR3, as DNA: TGTGCCAGCAGCCGGACAGGGAATCCTAATGAAAAACTGTTTTTT.

V and J are TRBV7-2 and TRBJ2-7; possibly TRBD1 for D (6 bases). The CDR3 consists of 12 residues. Germline V lookup: CDR1 SGHTA, CDR2 FQGNSA. V was trimmed by 5 bases and J by 2 bases, leaving 7 bases between them. The CDR3 region is CASSHRAYEQYF. DNA of the CDR3: TGTGCCAGCAGCCACAGGGCCTACGAGCAGTACTTC.

The chain joins TRBV28 to TRBJ1-1; possibly TRBD1 for D (5 bases). V lost 1 base to trimming and J lost 4 bases, with 10 bases between them. The CDR3 loop spans 14 amino acids. Germline-derived CDR1 and CDR2 are MDHEN and SYDVKM. CDR3 amino acids: CASSLLTGGTEAFF. The CDR3 DNA reads as TGTGCCAGCAGTTTATTGACCGGGGGCACTGAAGCTTTCTTT. Looking up the rest from reference TRBV28 and TRBJ1-1 gives the full variable domain: DVKVTQSSRYLVKRTGEKVFLECVQDMDHENMFWYRQDPGLGLRLIYFSYDVKMKEKGDIPEGYSVSREKKERFSLILESASTNQTSMYLCASSLLTGGTEAFFGQGTRLTVV.

The chain combines TRBV10-3 with TRBJ1-5; TRBD1 aligns across 8 bases. This CDR3 comprises 14 residues. The junction had 3 bases not matched to a gene; V was cut back by 5 bases and J by 3 bases. In germline, CDR1 is ENHRY, CDR2 SYGVKD. CDR3 loop: CAISPQGANQPQHF. DNA of the CDR3: TGTGCCATCAGTCCTCAGGGGGCCAATCAGCCCCAGCATTTT.

The chain has TRBV7-2 and TRBJ2-7; tentative D call: TRBD2 (6 bases). CDR1 and CDR2 from the germline V gene are SGHTA and FQGNSA. The CDR3 covers 13 residues. Trimming removed 1 base from V and 6 bases from J, with 10 bases in between. The CDR3 DNA reads TGTGCCAGCAGCTTAGGACTAGTGAGCGAGCAGTACTTC. It encodes CASSLGLVSEQYF.

The chain has TRBV6-6 and TRBJ1-3; 9 nucleotides agree with TRBD1. V lost 10 bases, J lost 2 bases, and 6 bases stayed unmatched. Germline CDR1 reads MNHNY; CDR2 reads SVGAGI (reference sequence). The CDR3 contains 14 residues. CDR3 nucleotide sequence: TGTGCCACCATTCGACAGGGGGCTGGAAACACCATATATTTT. Its protein is CATIRQGAGNTIYF.